This entry describes one TCR beta chain. Antigen specificity is unknown. MiXCR, applied by TCRdb to the reads, yields one record per CDR3 protein. The table shows about a million distinct CDR3 sequences, with approximately 33% occurring only once. The sample is drawn from a study of T cell repertoires in cytomegalovirus infection. This receptor was obtained from a human donor in good health (CMV status not recorded). Some clones in this sample may be carry-over from other donors' samples. Source: cultured CD8+ T cells from PBMCs, taken from culture after CMV antigen stimulation.

CDR3 region: CASSQAGWDLYGYTF. For the CDR3, the DNA is TGCGCCAGCAGCCAAGCCGGATGGGATCTCTATGGCTACACCTTC. The chain employs TRBV4-1 and TRBJ1-2; D is unresolved. The CDR3 is 15 amino acids. The germline CDR1 and CDR2 sequences are MGHRA and YSYEKL. Deletions cut 1 base from V and 4 bases from J, with 13 bases between.